A single sample is the source of the 18 T cell receptor beta chains below, sequenced in a study of lymphopenia after photon versus proton radiotherapy. The assay was immunoSEQ multiplex PCR, and TCRdb's table has in-frame clones only and misses some. The profile shows approximately 22,000 clones, roughly 80% of them singletons. The input for sequencing was peripheral blood, taken from a patient treated with proton-based radiotherapy. The receptors were sampled from a woman aged 70 to 79 with pancreatic cancer.

The chain has TRBV27 and TRBJ1-2; a possible D gene is TRBD1 (5 bases). Trimming removed 5 bases from V and 12 bases from J, with 22 bases in between. CDR3 length equals 14 residues. From germline, CDR1 is MNHEY and CDR2 SMNVEV (reference sequence). CDR3 nucleotide sequence: TGTGCCAGCAGTCCCGACCCCTTAGGGGCCGGCGACACCTTC. Translation gives CASSPDPLGAGDTF.

Concerning this clone itself: The junction differs from germline at one of its ends, possibly a read error. V is TRBV7-7 and J is TRBJ2-5; TRBD1 matches 10 bases. Germline V gene data show CDR1 as SSHAT and CDR2 as FNYEAQ (reference sequence). The CDR3 sequence is 15 residues long. DNA for the CDR3: TGTGCTAGCAGCTCCCGGGACAGGGGCCAAGAGACCCAGTACTTC. Protein product: CASSSRDRGQETQYF.

The chain joins TRBV4-2 to TRBJ2-7; D unclear. There are 16 residues in the CDR3. Per the germline V gene, CDR1 is LGHNA and CDR2 is YNFKEQ. The ends were cut back, 0 bases at V and 2 bases at J, with 14 bases in the middle. CDR3 coding DNA: TGTGCCAGCAGCCAAGACGCCGCCAGGAGCACCTACGAGCAGTACTTC. This codes for CASSQDAARSTYEQYF.

This clone counts as medium-sized. The rearrangement links TRBV19 to TRBJ2-7; D possibly corresponds to TRBD2 (5 bases). The germline V gene encodes CDR1 LNHDA and CDR2 SQIVND (reference sequence). The CDR3 contains 13 residues. V lost 3 bases and J 1 base, leaving 7 bases between the germline ends. CDR3: CASSIRTSYEQYF. The CDR3 DNA reads TGTGCCAGTAGTATTAGGACTTCCTACGAGCAGTACTTC.

This rearrangement joins TRBV5-1 to TRBJ1-2; 10 bases match TRBD1. Germline V gives CDR1 SGHRS, CDR2 YFSETQ. The CDR3 spans 14 residues. The V segment lost 4 bases and the J segment 6 bases; nucleotides outside the gene matches: 6. Here the CDR3 reads CASSLGTGDNGYTF. The CDR3 DNA reads TGCGCCAGCAGCCTAGGGACAGGGGACAATGGCTACACCTTC.

The chain carries TRBV19 and TRBJ1-3; D ambiguous. V was cut by 3 bases and J by 0 bases, with 9 bases left in between. The length of the CDR3 is 15 residues. Germline V gene sequence: CDR1 LNHDA, CDR2 SQIVND (reference sequence). The CDR3: CASSMLGISGNTIYF. DNA of the CDR3: TGTGCCAGTAGTATGCTCGGCATCTCTGGAAACACCATATATTTT.

Note on this clone: At one of its ends the junction is not consistent with the germline gene, which may arise from a read error. This rearrangement joins TRBV9 to TRBJ1-2; tentative D call: TRBD1 (5 bases). CDR1 is SGDLS, CDR2 YYNGEE, per germline. The CDR3 is 13 residues long. The CDR3 coding sequence is TGTACCAGCAGCGTACTCGAAGGGGATGGCTACACCTTC. It encodes CTSSVLEGDGYTF. Full variable domain (rest looked up from reference TRBV9 and TRBJ1-2): DSGVTQTPKHLITATGQRVTLRCSPRSGDLSVYWYQQSLDQGLQFLIQYYNGEERAKGNILERFSAQQFPDLHSELNLSSLELGDSALYFCTSSVLEGDGYTFGSGTRLTVV.

The chain couples TRBV2 to TRBJ2-7, with 9 bases fitting TRBD1. Germline CDR1 reads SNHLY; CDR2 reads FYNNEI. Trimming at V came to 7 bases and at J to 6 bases, leaving 19 bases not matched to a gene. CDR3 length equals 17 residues. CDR3 nucleotide sequence: TGTGCCAGCATCCGAGGGACAGGGCGACTAGCAAGAGTCGAGCAGTACTTC. It specifies CASIRGTGRLARVEQYF.

The chain joins TRBV7-2 to TRBJ1-2, with 10 nucleotides matching TRBD1. CDR1 is SGHTA and CDR2 is FQGNSA in the germline V gene. The V segment lost 8 bases and the J segment 8 bases; nucleotides outside the gene matches: 11. This CDR3 spans 14 amino acids. CDR3 sequence reads: CASGTMGQGIGYTF. CDR3 nucleotide sequence: TGTGCCAGCGGGACGATGGGACAGGGGATAGGCTACACCTTC.

J is TRBJ2-7 and V is TRBV28, with D possibly TRBD1 on 8 matching bases. This CDR3 has 13 residues. Germline CDR1 MDHEN, CDR2 SYDVKM. Trimming stripped 9 bases from V and 3 bases from J, with 15 bases between. CDR3 DNA sequence: TGTGCCAGTTATTACAGGGGGGGCTACGAGCAGTACTTC. The encoded protein is CASYYRGGYEQYF.

The genes are TRBV10-3 and TRBJ2-6, with a possible D match to TRBD1 (6 bases). V lost 6 bases to trimming and J lost 0 bases, with 9 bases between them. The length of the CDR3 is 15 residues. Germline V gene data show CDR1 as ENHRY and CDR2 as SYGVKD. This CDR3 is CAISLGHSGANVLTF. CDR3 bases: TGTGCCATCAGCCTGGGACACTCTGGGGCCAACGTCCTGACTTTC.

The V gene is TRBV5-1, the J gene TRBJ2-2, with D unresolved. The V end lost 7 bases, the J end lost 5 bases, and 6 bases lay between the germline ends. CDR3 length: 11 residues. Germline assignment: CDR1 SGHRS and CDR2 YFSETQ. DNA of the CDR3: TGCGCCAGCGAACTTACCGGGGAGCTGTTTTTT. This codes for CASELTGELFF.

V is TRBV28 and J is TRBJ2-5; D is ambiguous. Trimming removed 7 bases from V and 3 bases from J, with 12 bases in between. Looked up from germline, CDR1 is MDHEN and CDR2 is SYDVKM. The CDR3 consists of 13 residues. CDR3 residues: CASTVTVKETQYF. CDR3 nucleotide sequence: TGTGCCAGCACCGTTACAGTAAAAGAGACCCAGTACTTC.

This chain links TRBV6-1 with TRBJ2-7; 7 bases are shared with TRBD2. Germline-derived CDR1 and CDR2 are MNHNS and SASEGT. This CDR3 region has 13 residues. Losses at the gene ends were 9 bases for V and 3 bases for J; bases not matched to a gene: 8. The CDR3, as DNA: TGTGCCAGTTGTACGGGAGGAAACTACGAGCAGTACTTC. Encoded protein: CASCTGGNYEQYF.

The chain recombines TRBV7-9 with TRBJ2-4; TRBD2 agrees at 12 bases. V lost 3 bases, J lost 15 bases, and 6 bases stayed unmatched. This CDR3 comprises 13 residues. The germline V gene has CDR1 SEHNR and CDR2 FQNEAQ (reference sequence). The CDR3 sequence is CASSLASGRALYF. CDR3 coding DNA: TGTGCCAGCAGCTTGGCTAGCGGGAGGGCCCTGTACTTC. The full variable domain, with the rest looked up from reference TRBV7-9 and TRBJ2-4, is DTGVSQNPRHKITKRGQNVTFRCDPISEHNRLYWYRQTLGQGPEFLTYFQNEAQLEKSRLLSDRFSAERPKGSFSTLEIQRTEQGDSAMYLCASSLASGRALYFGAGTRLSVL.

The rearrangement uses TRBV29-1 and TRBJ1-1; 7 nucleotides agree with TRBD1. V lost 7 bases, J lost 2 bases, and 7 bases stayed unmatched. Looked up from germline, CDR1 is SQVTM and CDR2 is ANQGSEA. The CDR3 spans 13 residues. CDR3 protein: CSAEQGLNTEAFF. CDR3 nucleotides: TGCAGCGCGGAACAGGGGTTAAACACTGAAGCTTTCTTT.

The chain links TRBV18 to TRBJ1-1, with a weak D call TRBD1 (6 bases). V was shortened by 6 bases and J by 8 bases, with 13 bases between the two germline ends. CDR1 and CDR2 from the germline V gene are KGHSH and LQKENI. The CDR3 length is 12 residues. CDR3 nucleotides: TGTGCCAGCTCGCTGAAGGGGACAGAAGCTTTCTTT. Protein: CASSLKGTEAFF.

The rearrangement uses TRBV25-1 and TRBJ2-3; TRBD1 aligns across 8 bases. From germline, CDR1 is MGHDK and CDR2 SYGVNS. This CDR3 spans 13 amino acids. The junction had 3 bases not matched to a gene; V was cut back by 6 bases and J by 4 bases. CDR3 DNA sequence: TGTGCCAGCAGAGGACAGGGTTCAGATACGCAGTATTTT. Amino acid sequence: CASRGQGSDTQYF.